Following are 18 T cell receptor beta chains from one sample sequenced in a study of T cell clonality in common variable immunodeficiency. General study points: Reportedly, TCR beta sequences from common variable immunodeficiency showed fewer deletions and N-nucleotide insertions.

Only in-frame clones appear in the TCRdb table, and some are missing; sequencing was by immunoSEQ multiplex PCR. Reported are 10,000 to 12,000 clones, none seen only once; the ten largest carry 6% to 7%. No cognate antigen is known for these TCRs. The sequenced sample was peripheral blood mononuclear cells. The receptors were sampled from a human donor with common variable immunodeficiency.

This clone was counted only a few times. The read ends 3 residues shy of where the CDR3 ends; the end is completed using the germline J gene. The chain has TRBV6-2 or TRBV6-3 and TRBJ2-2; 7 positions match TRBD2. The CDR3 totals 16 residues. After removal of 5 bases from V and 7 bases from J, the junction contained 13 bases not matched to a gene. The germline V gene encodes CDR1 MNHEY and CDR2 SVGEGT. The DNA read from the CDR3 is TGTGCCAGCAGTCGCCGGAAACTAGCGTTTAGCGGGGAG. It encodes CASSRRKLAFSGE. Given in full, the CDR3 is CASSRRKLAFSGELFF.

This clone was seen a handful of times. The sequenced fragment ends 3 residues before the CDR3 boundary, so the rest is inferred from the germline J gene. The genes are TRBV20-1 and TRBJ2-1, with 7 bases matching TRBD2. The V gene's germline CDR1 is DFQATT and CDR2 SNEGSKA (reference sequence). Germline trimming cut 3 bases from V and 5 bases from J; bases unmatched to any gene: 10. The CDR3 is 15 amino acids. The CDR3 sequence: CSARSSGREDNEQFF. The part of the CDR3 DNA that was read is TGCAGTGCTAGGAGTAGCGGGCGGGAAGACAATGAG.

As to this clone: The read is 3 residues too short to cover the CDR3 end, so that end is filled in from the germline J gene. Other DNA sequences within the sample encode an identical CDR3. The chain combines TRBV7-3 with TRBJ2-5, with a possible D match to TRBD1 (6 bases). Trimming pared 2 bases from V and 5 bases from J, leaving 12 bases between. CDR1 and CDR2 (germline): SGHTA, FQGTGA. The CDR3 is 14 amino acids. The CDR3 DNA, read in part, is TGTGCCAGCAGCTTATTAGGCAGGGGCGAGACC. Its protein product is CASSLLGRGET. The full CDR3 protein is CASSLLGRGETQYF.

Note on this clone: The CDR3 end is not reached by the read, which stops 3 residues before it; the germline J gene fills it in. The genes are TRBV7-9 and TRBJ1-4, with TRBD1 as a possible D gene (6 bases). Trimming took off 11 bases at V and 4 bases at J, with 17 bases between the two ends. Germline assignment: CDR1 SEHNR and CDR2 FQNEAQ (reference sequence). This CDR3 region has 14 residues. The CDR3 region is CAGGRGFVNEKLFF. CDR3 bases read: TGTGCCGGCGGCAGGGGATTTGTTAATGAAAAA.

Comment on this clone: Read data end 3 residues before the CDR3 end; the end is taken from the germline J gene. The V and J genes are TRBV20-1 and TRBJ1-1, with 7 nucleotides matching TRBD1. The junction had 2 bases not matched to a gene; V was cut back by 3 bases and J by 7 bases. Germline CDR1 reads DFQATT; CDR2 reads SNEGSKA (reference sequence). The CDR3 sequence is 11 residues long. The CDR3 reads CSARWDSEAFF. Partial CDR3 DNA: TGCAGTGCTAGGTGGGACAGTGAA.

As for this clone: The read terminates 3 residues before the CDR3 end, so the remaining end is supplied by the germline J gene. The genes are TRBV7-9 and TRBJ1-2, with unresolved D. Germline loops: CDR1 SEHNR, CDR2 FQNEAQ (reference sequence). The V and J ends lost 2 bases and 4 bases respectively, with 11 bases between them. The CDR3 is made up of 14 amino acids. CDR3 sequence reads: CASSLLDSGYGYTF. The DNA read from the CDR3 is TGTGCCAGCAGCTTACTGGACTCGGGCTATGGC.

As to this clone: The CDR3 end falls 3 residues outside the read, so it is completed with the germline J gene. The chain is built from TRBV30 and TRBJ2-3; 8 positions agree with TRBD1. The CDR3 totals 14 residues. V lost 6 bases and J lost 5; bases outside the gene matches: 10. Per the germline V gene, CDR1 is GTSNPN and CDR2 is SVGIG (reference sequence). Incomplete CDR3 DNA: TGTGCCTGTCAACAGGGGGTAGAATTAGATACG. This sequence encodes CACQQGVELDT. The entire CDR3 sequence reads CACQQGVELDTQYF.

Points on this clone: Germline and junction disagree at one end, which may indicate a read error. The CDR3 goes on 3 residues after the read ends, and that part is filled in from the germline J gene. The genes are TRBV7-7 and TRBJ2-2; D not certain. The CDR3 has 14 residues. Germline V gene lookup returns CDR1 SSHAT and CDR2 FNYEAQ (reference sequence). The CDR3 loop is CASSFREPPGELFF. CDR3 DNA (partial): TGTGCTAGCAGCTTCCGCGAGCCCCCCGGGGAG.

On this clone itself: Read coverage stops 3 residues before the CDR3 terminus; the germline J gene supplies the remainder. The chain combines TRBV30 with TRBJ1-2; 7 bases map to TRBD1. CDR3 length equals 15 residues. V shed 0 bases, J shed 4 bases, and the junction held 8 bases outside the gene matches. Germline values: CDR1 GTSNPN, CDR2 SVGIG (reference sequence). The CDR3 reads CAWSVGTGTVYGYTF. CDR3 bases read: TGTGCCTGGAGTGTGGGGACCGGGACAGTCTATGGC.

Comments on this clone: The CDR3 extends 3 residues past the end of the read, so its final part is completed from the germline J gene. The rearrangement joins TRBV18 to TRBJ1-6; tentative D call: TRBD1 (5 bases). CDR3 length equals 14 residues. CDR1 is KGHSH, CDR2 LQKENI, per germline. Trimming cost V 6 bases and J 7 bases, with 13 bases left between them. The sequenced CDR3 bases are TGTGCCAGCTCCTCCAGGGTCGGGAATTCACCC. Translating gives CASSSRVGNSP. The entire CDR3 protein reads CASSSRVGNSPLHF.

This clone was seen only a few times. CDR3 in amino acids: CASSYPTSSYEQYF. Incomplete CDR3 DNA: TGTGCCAGCAGTTACCCGACTAGCTCCTACGAG. This chain connects TRBV6-2 or TRBV6-3 to TRBJ2-7; TRBD2 might be the D (6 bases). The read stops 3 residues short of the end of the CDR3; the missing end is completed from the germline J gene. V was cut by 2 bases and J by 0 bases, with 8 bases left in between. In germline, CDR1 is MNHEY, CDR2 SVGEGT. The CDR3 length is 14 residues.

This clone has more than one count but fewer than ten. The read ends 3 residues before the CDR3 terminus; that terminus is restored from the germline J gene. The J gene is TRBJ2-1, the V gene TRBV6-1; TRBD2 agrees at 12 bases. The CDR3 covers 15 residues. Germline V CDR1 and CDR2: MNHNS, SASEGT. Losses at the gene ends were 0 bases for V and 9 bases for J; bases not matched to a gene: 3. CDR3 DNA, as far as it was read: TGTGCCAGCAGTGAAGCGCGACTAGCGGGGGTTGAG. Translated: CASSEARLAGVE. The CDR3 reads in full as CASSEARLAGVEQFF.

This clone has a handful of counts. CDR3: CASRLQGAGGYTF. CDR3 DNA, as far as it was read: TGTGCCAGTAGGCTACAGGGGGCAGGAGGC. The chain carries TRBV19 and TRBJ1-2, with TRBD1 identical over 9 bases. The CDR3 goes on 3 residues after the read ends, and that part is filled in from the germline J gene. This CDR3 has 13 residues. Germline lookup yields CDR1 LNHDA and CDR2 SQIVND (reference sequence).

Turning to this clone: One junction end does not reproduce the germline sequence, and a read error may be involved. The CDR3 is cut off 3 residues early in the read; its end comes from the germline J gene. This chain connects TRBV7-9 to TRBJ2-3; D may be TRBD2 (5 bases). This CDR3 spans 12 amino acids. Per germline, CDR1 SEHNR and CDR2 FQNEAQ (reference sequence). Partial CDR3 DNA: TGTTCCAGCAGCTTAGTTCCGGGGTCG. It translates to CSSSLVPGS. The CDR3 in its entirety is CSSSLVPGSQYF.

This clone occurred a few times. The CDR3 end falls 3 residues outside the read, so it is completed with the germline J gene. This chain uses TRBV5-1 with TRBJ2-1, with 9 bases aligning to TRBD2. J was trimmed by 6 bases and V by 4 bases; bases with no gene match: 8. CDR3 length: 15 residues. Germline V gives CDR1 SGHRS, CDR2 YFSETQ. The sequenced CDR3 bases are TGCGCCAGCAGCGTAGGACTAGCGCCAGGCAATGAG. This translates into CASSVGLAPGNE. The complete CDR3 reads CASSVGLAPGNEQFF.

A word on this clone: The read finishes 3 residues shy of the CDR3 end, and the germline J gene is used to complete it. This chain joins TRBV7-2 and TRBJ2-7; no clear D. CDR1 is SGHTA and CDR2 is FQGNSA in the germline V gene. V lost 2 bases, J lost 2 bases, and 7 bases lay in between. The CDR3 spans 13 residues. The CDR3 loop reads CASSLWQAYEQYF. Partial CDR3 DNA: TGTGCCAGCAGCTTATGGCAGGCCTACGAG.

This clone was observed a few times. A junction end diverges from the germline sequence, so it may reflect a read error. Read sequence stops 3 residues before the CDR3 end, and the germline J gene provides the missing end. The V and J genes are TRBV18 and TRBJ2-2, with TRBD1 matching 7 bases. The CDR3 covers 14 residues. From germline, CDR1 is KGHSH and CDR2 LQKENI. The sequenced part of the CDR3 DNA is TGTGCCAGCTCGCCACAGGGGTTCACCGGGGAG. Its translation is CASSPQGFTGE. The CDR3, in full, reads CASSPQGFTGELFF.

Regarding this clone: The observed sequence ends 3 residues before the CDR3 terminus, with the missing tail filled in from the germline J gene. The J gene is TRBJ1-2, the V gene TRBV7-2, with TRBD1 matching over 7 bases. The V gene's germline CDR1 is SGHTA and CDR2 FQGNSA. The V segment lost 4 bases and the J segment 5 bases; nucleotides outside the gene matches: 4. The CDR3 extends over 13 amino acids. CDR3 sequence reads: CASSWDSLYGYTF. The CDR3 bases that were read are TGTGCCAGCAGCTGGGACAGTTTGTATGGC.